This TCR beta chain was found in a study of cytomegalovirus exposure and HLA in healthy donors. Study-level results: In vitro testing confirmed three CMV-associated chains as specific for CMV antigens. Researchers had no immune exposure information except CMV serostatus available.

Regarding this clone: The antigen remains undetermined.

CDR1 and CDR2 from the germline V gene are LNHDA and SQIVND (reference sequence). Deletions cut 5 bases from V and 5 bases from J, with 15 bases between. The CDR3 consists of 14 residues. The PCR employed 60 Vbeta primers together with 13 Jbeta primers. Some clones are missing from TCRdb's copy, which holds only in-frame ones; the method was immunoSEQ multiplex PCR. In the table there are roughly 150,000 clones, nearly 70% of which are singletons. Sample: PBMCs. This sequence was found in a man aged 30-40 years in good health and CMV-seropositive. The chain couples TRBV19 to TRBJ1-2; D perhaps matches TRBD1 (6 bases). The CDR3 nucleotides are TGTGCCAGTAGTCAGATCGGACAGTCGTATGGCTACACCTTC. This encodes CASSQIGQSYGYTF.